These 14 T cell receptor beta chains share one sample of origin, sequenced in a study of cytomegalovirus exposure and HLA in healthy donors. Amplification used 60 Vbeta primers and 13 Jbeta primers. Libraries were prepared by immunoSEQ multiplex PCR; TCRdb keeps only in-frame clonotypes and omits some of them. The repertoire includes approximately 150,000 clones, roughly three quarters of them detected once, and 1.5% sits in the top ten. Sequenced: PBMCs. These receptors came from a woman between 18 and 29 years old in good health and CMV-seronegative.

CDR3 sequence: CASSGAGGPSEQFF. In DNA, the CDR3 is TGTGCCAGCAGCGGAGCTGGAGGGCCAAGTGAGCAGTTCTTC. V and J are TRBV25-1 and TRBJ2-1; D is possibly TRBD2 (6 bases). The CDR3 has 14 residues. The V gene's germline CDR1 is MGHDK and CDR2 SYGVNS. V was pared by 6 bases and J by 9 bases, with 18 bases between.

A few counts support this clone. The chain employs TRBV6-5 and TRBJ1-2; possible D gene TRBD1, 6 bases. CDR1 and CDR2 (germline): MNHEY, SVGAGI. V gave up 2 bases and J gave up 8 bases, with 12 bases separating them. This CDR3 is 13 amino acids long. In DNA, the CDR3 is TGTGCCAGCAGTTACGTGGGGGCAGAGGGCTACACCTTC. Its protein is CASSYVGAEGYTF.

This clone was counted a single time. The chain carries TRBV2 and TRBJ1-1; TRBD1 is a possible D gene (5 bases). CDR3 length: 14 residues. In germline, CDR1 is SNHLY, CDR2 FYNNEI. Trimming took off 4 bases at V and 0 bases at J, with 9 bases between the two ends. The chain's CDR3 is CASSVGGMNTEAFF. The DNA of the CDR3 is TGTGCCAGCAGTGTCGGGGGGATGAACACTGAAGCTTTCTTT.

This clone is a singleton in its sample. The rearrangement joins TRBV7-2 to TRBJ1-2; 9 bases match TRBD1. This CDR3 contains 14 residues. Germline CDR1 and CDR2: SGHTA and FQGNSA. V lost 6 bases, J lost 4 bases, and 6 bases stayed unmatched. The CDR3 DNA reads TGTGCCAGCAGATTGGACAGGGGCATCTATGGCTACACCTTC. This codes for CASRLDRGIYGYTF.

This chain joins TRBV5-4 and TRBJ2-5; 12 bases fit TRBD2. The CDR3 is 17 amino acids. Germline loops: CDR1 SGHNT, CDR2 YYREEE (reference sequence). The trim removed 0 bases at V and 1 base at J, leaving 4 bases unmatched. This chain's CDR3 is CASSLGLAGGSQETQYF. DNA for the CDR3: TGTGCCAGCAGCTTGGGGCTAGCGGGAGGGTCCCAAGAGACCCAGTACTTC. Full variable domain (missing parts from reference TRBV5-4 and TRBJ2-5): ETGVTQSPTHLIKTRGQQVTLRCSSQSGHNTVSWYQQALGQGPQFIFQYYREEENGRGNFPPRFSGLQFPNYSSELNVNALELDDSALYLCASSLGLAGGSQETQYFGPGTRLLVL.

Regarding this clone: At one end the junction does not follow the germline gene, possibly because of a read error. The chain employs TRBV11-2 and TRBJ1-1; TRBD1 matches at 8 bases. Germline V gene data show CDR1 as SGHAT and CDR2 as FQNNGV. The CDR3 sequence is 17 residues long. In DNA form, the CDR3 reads TGTGTCAGCAGCTTAGATCGGGGCAGGGGGCGCGAGACTGAAGCTTTCTTT. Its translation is CVSSLDRGRGRETEAFF.

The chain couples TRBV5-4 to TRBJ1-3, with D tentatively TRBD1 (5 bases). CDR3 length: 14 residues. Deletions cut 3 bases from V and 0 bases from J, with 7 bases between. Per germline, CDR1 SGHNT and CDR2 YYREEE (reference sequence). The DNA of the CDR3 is TGTGCCAGCAGCTCCCAGGGCTCTGGAAACACCATATATTTT. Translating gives CASSSQGSGNTIYF.

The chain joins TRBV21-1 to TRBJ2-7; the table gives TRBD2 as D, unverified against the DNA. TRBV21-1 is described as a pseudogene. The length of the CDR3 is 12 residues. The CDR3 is CASSKGDYEQYF. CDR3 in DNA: TGTGCCAGCAGCAAAGGAGACTACGAGCAGTACTTC.

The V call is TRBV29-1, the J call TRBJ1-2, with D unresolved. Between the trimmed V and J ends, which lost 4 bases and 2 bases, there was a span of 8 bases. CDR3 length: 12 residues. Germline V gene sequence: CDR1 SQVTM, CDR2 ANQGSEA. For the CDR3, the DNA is TGCAGCGTTGGCAGGCTCAACTATGGCTACACCTTC. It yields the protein CSVGRLNYGYTF.

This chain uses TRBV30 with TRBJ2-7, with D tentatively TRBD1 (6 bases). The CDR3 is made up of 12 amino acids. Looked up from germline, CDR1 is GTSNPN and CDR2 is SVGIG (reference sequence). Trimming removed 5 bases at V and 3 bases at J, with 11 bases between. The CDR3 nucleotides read TGTGCCTGGGGGGACAATCGCTACGAGCAGTACTTC. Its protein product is CAWGDNRYEQYF.

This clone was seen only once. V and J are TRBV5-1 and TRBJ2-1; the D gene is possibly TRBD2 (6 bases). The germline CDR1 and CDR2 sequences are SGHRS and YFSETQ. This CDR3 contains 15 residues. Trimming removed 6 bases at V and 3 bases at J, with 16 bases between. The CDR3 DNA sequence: TGCGCCAGCACCCAAGACGGGGAGGACTACAATGAGCAGTTCTTC. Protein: CASTQDGEDYNEQFF.

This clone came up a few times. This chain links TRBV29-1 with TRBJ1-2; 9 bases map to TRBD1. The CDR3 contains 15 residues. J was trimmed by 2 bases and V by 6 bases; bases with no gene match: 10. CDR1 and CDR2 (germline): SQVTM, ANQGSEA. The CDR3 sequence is CSVTSGTGYNYGYTF. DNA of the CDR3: TGCAGCGTGACTTCCGGGACAGGGTACAACTATGGCTACACCTTC.

The CDR3 is CASSSRGSSYGNTEAFF. CDR3 DNA sequence: TGCGCCAGCTCTAGCCGGGGTTCCTCCTATGGGAACACTGAAGCTTTCTTT. The chain joins TRBV5-1 to TRBJ1-1; D is unresolved. V lost 7 bases and J lost 1, with 23 bases in between. Germline V gene sequence: CDR1 SGHRS, CDR2 YFSETQ. The CDR3 length is 17 residues.

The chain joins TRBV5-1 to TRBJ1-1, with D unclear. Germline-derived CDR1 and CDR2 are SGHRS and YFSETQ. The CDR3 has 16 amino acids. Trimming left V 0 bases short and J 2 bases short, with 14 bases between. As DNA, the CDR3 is TGCGCCAGCAGCTTGGCCGGGTCCAAAAAAAACACTGAAGCTTTCTTT. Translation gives CASSLAGSKKNTEAFF.